These 3 T cell receptor beta chains originate from one sample sequenced in a study of blood T cell repertoires in COVID-19 (TCRdb year 2020). The library was built by means of the immunoSEQ multiplex PCR assay. TCRdb retrieved this table from immuneACCESS and kept in-frame rearrangements only. Not all clones are present; in checked studies, unresolved V genes account for under half, and no reason is known for the remainder. The sample has over 250,000 clones on record, over 75% of them singletons. Under 2.5% of the sample belongs to the ten largest clones. Input material: peripheral blood. These receptors came from a woman between 45 and 60 years old with acute or convalescent COVID-19.

The chain recombines TRBV6-2 or TRBV6-3 with TRBJ1-2, with 10 bases that match TRBD1. This CDR3 comprises 17 residues. Germline-derived CDR1 and CDR2 are MNHEY and SVGEGT. Trimming removed 0 bases from V and 7 bases from J; junction bases left unmatched: 11. The CDR3, as DNA: TGTGCCAGCAGTTACTCGCGGATCGGACAGGGGGGTCGTGGCTACACCTTC. Translation: CASSYSRIGQGGRGYTF.

This sequence joins TRBV19 and TRBJ2-7, with D possibly TRBD2 on 6 matching bases. This CDR3 contains 15 residues. Germline loops: CDR1 LNHDA, CDR2 SQIVND (reference sequence). V lost 7 bases to trimming and J lost 0 bases, with 16 bases between them. This chain's CDR3 is CASTRQTGSSYEQYF. The CDR3 DNA is TGTGCCAGTACCCGGCAAACCGGGAGCTCCTACGAGCAGTACTTC.

The V gene is TRBV7-6, the J gene TRBJ1-5; D unresolved. This CDR3 comprises 15 residues. Germline CDR1 and CDR2: SGHVS and FNYEAQ. Trimming removed 5 bases at V and 4 bases at J, with 15 bases between. The CDR3 nucleotides read TGTGCCAGCAGCCGTTCCCCGGGAACTAATCAGCCCCAGCATTTT. Its protein is CASSRSPGTNQPQHF. Drawing the rest from reference TRBV7-6 and TRBJ1-5, the complete variable domain is GAGVSQSPRYKVTKRGQDVALRCDPISGHVSLYWYRQALGQGPEFLTYFNYEAQQDKSGLPNDRFSAERPEGSISTLTIQRTEQRDSAMYRCASSRSPGTNQPQHFGDGTRLSIL.